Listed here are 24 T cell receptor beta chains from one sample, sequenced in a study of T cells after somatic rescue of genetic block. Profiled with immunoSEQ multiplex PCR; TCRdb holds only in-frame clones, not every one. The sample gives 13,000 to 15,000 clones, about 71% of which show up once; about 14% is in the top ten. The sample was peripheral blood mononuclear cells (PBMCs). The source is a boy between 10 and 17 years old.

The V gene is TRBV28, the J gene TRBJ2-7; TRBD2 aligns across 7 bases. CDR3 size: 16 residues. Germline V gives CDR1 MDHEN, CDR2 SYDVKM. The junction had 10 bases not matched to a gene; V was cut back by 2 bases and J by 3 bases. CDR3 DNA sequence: TGTGCCAGCAGTTTAAACCTCGGGAGGCTTCGCTACGAGCAGTACTTC. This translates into CASSLNLGRLRYEQYF.

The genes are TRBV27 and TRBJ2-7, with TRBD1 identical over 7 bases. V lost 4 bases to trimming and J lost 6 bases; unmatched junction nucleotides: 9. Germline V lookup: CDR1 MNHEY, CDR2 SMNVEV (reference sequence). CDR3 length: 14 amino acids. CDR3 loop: CASSSRGIPLEQYF. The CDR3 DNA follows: TGTGCCAGCAGTTCCAGGGGGATACCTCTCGAGCAGTACTTC.

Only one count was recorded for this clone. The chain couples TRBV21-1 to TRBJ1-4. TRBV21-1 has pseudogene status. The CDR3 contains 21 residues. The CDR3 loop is CASSLPKRDQFLWGTNEKLFF. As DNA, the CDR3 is TGTGCCAGCAGCCTGCCCAAAAGGGATCAGTTCCTGTGGGGAACTAATGAAAAACTGTTTTTT.

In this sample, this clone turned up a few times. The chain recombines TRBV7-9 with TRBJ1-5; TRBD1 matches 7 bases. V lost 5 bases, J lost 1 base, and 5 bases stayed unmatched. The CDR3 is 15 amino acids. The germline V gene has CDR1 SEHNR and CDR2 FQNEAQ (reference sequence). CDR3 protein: CASSQMTGSNQPQHF. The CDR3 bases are TGTGCCAGCAGCCAGATGACAGGGAGCAATCAGCCCCAGCATTTT.

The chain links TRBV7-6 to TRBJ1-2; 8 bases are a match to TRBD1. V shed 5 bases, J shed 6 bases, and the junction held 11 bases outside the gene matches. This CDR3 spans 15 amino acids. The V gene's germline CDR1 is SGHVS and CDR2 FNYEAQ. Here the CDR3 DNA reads TGTGCCAGCAGCCCAGTCCTCAGGACAGGGCATGGCTACACCTTC. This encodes CASSPVLRTGHGYTF.

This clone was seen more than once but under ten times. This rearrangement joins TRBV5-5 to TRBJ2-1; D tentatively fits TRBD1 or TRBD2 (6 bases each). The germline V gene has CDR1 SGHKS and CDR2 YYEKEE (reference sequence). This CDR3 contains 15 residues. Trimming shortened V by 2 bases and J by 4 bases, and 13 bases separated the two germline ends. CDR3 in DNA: TGTGCCAGCAGCTTAGACGGGGGCGCTTACAATGAGCAGTTCTTC. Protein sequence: CASSLDGGAYNEQFF.

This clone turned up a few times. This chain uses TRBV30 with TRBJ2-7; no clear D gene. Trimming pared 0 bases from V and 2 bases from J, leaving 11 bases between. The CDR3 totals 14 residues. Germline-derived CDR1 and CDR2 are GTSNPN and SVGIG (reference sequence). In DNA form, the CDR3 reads TGTGCCTGGAGTGTGGTAAGTCGTCCCTACGAGCAGTACTTC. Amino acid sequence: CAWSVVSRPYEQYF.

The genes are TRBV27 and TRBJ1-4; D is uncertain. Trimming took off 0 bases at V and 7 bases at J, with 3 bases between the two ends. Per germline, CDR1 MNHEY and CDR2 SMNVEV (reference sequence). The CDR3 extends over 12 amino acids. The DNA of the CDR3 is TGTGCCAGCAGTTTATCGGGTGAAAAACTGTTTTTT. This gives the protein CASSLSGEKLFF. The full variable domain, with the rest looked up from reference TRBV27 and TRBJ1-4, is EAQVTQNPRYLITVTGKKLTVTCSQNMNHEYMSWYRQDPGLGLRQIYYSMNVEVTDKGDVPEGYKVSRKEKRNFPLILESPSPNQTSLYFCASSLSGEKLFFGSGTQLSVL.

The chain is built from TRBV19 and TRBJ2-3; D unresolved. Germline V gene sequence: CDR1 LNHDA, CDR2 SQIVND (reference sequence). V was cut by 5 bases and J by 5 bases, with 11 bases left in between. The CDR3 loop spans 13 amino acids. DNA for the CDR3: TGTGCCAGTAGTCAGATCCTCCGAGATACGCAGTATTTT. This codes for CASSQILRDTQYF.

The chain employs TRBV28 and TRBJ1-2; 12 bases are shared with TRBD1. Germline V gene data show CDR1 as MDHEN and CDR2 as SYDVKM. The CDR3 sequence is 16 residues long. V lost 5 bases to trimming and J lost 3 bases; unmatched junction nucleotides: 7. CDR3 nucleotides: TGTGCCAGCAGTCGAACGGGACAGGGGGCCTACTATGGCTACACCTTC. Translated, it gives CASSRTGQGAYYGYTF.

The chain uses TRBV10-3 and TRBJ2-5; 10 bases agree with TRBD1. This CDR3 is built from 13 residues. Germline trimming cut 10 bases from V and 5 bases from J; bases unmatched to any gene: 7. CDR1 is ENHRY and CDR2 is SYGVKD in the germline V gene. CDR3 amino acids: CATSTGGRETQYF. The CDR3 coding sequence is TGTGCCACTTCGACAGGGGGCAGGGAGACCCAGTACTTC.

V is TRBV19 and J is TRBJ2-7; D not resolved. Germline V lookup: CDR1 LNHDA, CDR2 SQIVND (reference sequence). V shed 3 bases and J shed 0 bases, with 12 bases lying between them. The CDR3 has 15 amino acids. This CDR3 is CASSMRLLSSYEQYF. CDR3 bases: TGTGCCAGTAGTATGCGACTTCTCAGCTCCTACGAGCAGTACTTC.

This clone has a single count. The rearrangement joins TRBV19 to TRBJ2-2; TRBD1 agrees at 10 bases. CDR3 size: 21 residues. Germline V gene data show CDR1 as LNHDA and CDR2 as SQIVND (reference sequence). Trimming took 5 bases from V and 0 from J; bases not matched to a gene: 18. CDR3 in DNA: TGTGCCAGTAGTTTCCGACAGGGGGCCCGGGACTCGGGTCCGAACACCGGGGAGCTGTTTTTT. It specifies CASSFRQGARDSGPNTGELFF.

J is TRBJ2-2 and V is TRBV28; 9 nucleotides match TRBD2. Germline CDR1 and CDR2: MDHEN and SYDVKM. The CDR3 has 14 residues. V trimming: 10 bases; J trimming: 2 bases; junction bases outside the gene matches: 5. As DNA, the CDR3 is TGTGCCACCGGACTAGCGTTTAACACCGGGGAGCTGTTTTTT. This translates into CATGLAFNTGELFF.

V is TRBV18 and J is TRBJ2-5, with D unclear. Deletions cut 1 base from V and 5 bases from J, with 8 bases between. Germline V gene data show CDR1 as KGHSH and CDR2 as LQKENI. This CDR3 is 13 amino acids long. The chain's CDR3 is CASSPQYVETQYF. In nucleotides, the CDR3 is TGTGCCAGCTCACCACAGTACGTTGAGACCCAGTACTTC.

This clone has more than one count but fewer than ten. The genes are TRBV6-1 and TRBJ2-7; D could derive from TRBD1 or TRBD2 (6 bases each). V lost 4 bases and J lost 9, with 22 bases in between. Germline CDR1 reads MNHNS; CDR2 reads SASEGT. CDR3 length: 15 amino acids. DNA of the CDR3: TGTGCCAGCAGTGGCCGACCAGGGACATCCGGGGGGCAGTACTTC. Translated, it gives CASSGRPGTSGGQYF.

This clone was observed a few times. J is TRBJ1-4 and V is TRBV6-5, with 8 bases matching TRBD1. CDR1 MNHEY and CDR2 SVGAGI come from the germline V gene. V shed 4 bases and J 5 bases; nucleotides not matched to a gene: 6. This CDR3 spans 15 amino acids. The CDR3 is CASSSHRGKNEKLFF. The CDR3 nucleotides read TGTGCCAGCAGTTCCCACAGGGGGAAAAATGAAAAACTGTTTTTT.

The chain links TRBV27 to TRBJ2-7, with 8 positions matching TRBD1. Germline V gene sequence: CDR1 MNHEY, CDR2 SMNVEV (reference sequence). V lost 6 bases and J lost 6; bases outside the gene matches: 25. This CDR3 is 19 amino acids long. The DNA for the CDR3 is TGTGCCAGCAGCCTATCTACGGGACAGGCTCTACTATCACGTTCCGAGCAGTACTTC. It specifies CASSLSTGQALLSRSEQYF.

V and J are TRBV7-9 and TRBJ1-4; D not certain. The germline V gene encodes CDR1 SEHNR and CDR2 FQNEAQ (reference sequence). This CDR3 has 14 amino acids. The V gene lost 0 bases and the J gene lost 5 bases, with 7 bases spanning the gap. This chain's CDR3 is CASSLAAANEKLFF. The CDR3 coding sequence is TGTGCCAGCAGCTTAGCGGCCGCAAATGAAAAACTGTTTTTT.

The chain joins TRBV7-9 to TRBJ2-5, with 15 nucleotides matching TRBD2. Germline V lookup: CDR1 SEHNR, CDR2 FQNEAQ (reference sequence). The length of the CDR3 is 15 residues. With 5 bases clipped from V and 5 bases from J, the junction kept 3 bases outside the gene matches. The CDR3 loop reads CASSRGLAGGETQYF. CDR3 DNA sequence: TGTGCCAGCAGCCGGGGACTAGCGGGGGGCGAGACCCAGTACTTC.

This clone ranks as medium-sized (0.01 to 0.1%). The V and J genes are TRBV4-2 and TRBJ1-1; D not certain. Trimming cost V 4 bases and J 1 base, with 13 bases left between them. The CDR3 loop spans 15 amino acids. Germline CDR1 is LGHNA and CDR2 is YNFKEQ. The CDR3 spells CASSRYTEPNTEAFF. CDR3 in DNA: TGTGCCAGCAGCCGTTACACAGAGCCGAACACTGAAGCTTTCTTT.

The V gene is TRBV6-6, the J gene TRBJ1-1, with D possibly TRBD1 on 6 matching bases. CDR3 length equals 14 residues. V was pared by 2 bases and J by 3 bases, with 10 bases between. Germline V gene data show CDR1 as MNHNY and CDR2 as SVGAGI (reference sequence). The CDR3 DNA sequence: TGTGCCAGCAGTTACAGCAGGGGTGACACTGAAGCTTTCTTT. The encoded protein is CASSYSRGDTEAFF.

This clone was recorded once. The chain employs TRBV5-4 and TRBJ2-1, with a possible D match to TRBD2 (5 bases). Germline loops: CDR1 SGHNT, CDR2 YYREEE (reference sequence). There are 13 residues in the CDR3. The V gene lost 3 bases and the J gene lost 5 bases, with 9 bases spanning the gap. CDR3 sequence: CASSSPGNNEQFF. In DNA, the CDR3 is TGTGCCAGCAGCTCGCCGGGGAACAATGAGCAGTTCTTC.

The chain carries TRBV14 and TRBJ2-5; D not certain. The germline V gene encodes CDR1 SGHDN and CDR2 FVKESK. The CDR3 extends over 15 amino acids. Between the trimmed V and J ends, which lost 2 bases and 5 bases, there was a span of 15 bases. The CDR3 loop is CASSQKFAARETQYF. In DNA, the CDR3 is TGTGCCAGCAGCCAAAAGTTTGCCGCGAGGGAGACCCAGTACTTC. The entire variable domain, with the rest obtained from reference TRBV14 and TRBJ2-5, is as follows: EAGVTQFPSHSVIEKGQTVTLRCDPISGHDNLYWYRRVMGKEIKFLLHFVKESKQDESGMPNNRFLAERTGGTYSTLKVQPAELEDSGVYFCASSQKFAARETQYFGPGTRLLVL.